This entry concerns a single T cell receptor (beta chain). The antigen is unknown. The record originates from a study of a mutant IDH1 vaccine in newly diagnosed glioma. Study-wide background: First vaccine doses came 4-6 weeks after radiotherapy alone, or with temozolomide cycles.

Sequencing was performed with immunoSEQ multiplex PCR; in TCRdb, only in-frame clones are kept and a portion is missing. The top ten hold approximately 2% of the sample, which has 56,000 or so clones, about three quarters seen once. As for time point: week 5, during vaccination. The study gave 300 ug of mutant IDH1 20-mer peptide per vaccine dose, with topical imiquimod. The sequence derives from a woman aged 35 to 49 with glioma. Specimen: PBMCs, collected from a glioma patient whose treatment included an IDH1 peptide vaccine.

The chain's CDR3 is CASSLRVGNTEAFF. The CDR3 DNA sequence: TGCGCCAGCAGCTTGAGGGTGGGGAACACTGAAGCTTTCTTT. The genes are TRBV5-1 and TRBJ1-1; D gene ambiguous. V was shortened by 1 base and J by 1 base, with 8 bases between the two germline ends. Germline V gives CDR1 SGHRS, CDR2 YFSETQ. The CDR3 runs 14 residues.